The text below deals with one T cell receptor (beta chain). V lost 10 bases to trimming and J lost 10 bases, with 23 bases between them. CDR1 is MNHEY, CDR2 SVGAGI, per germline. The CDR3 is made up of 15 amino acids. The sample is drawn from a study of blood T cell repertoires in COVID-19. Produced via immunoSEQ multiplex PCR; TCRdb's table is partial and in-frame only. Seen here are fewer than 450,000 clones, approximately 91% observed once, and the top ten hold 2% to 2.5%. Cohorts were assigned according to the clinical history that participants reported. This clonotype was obtained from a woman in her thirties or forties with acute COVID-19. This chain uses TRBV6-5 with TRBJ1-6; TRBD1 might be the D (5 bases). Material for sequencing was PBMCs or T cells enriched from blood (not recorded which). This CDR3 is CATTGGGRSYSPLHF. The CDR3 coding sequence is TGTGCCACCACCGGGGGAGGACGATCCTACTCACCCCTCCACTTT.